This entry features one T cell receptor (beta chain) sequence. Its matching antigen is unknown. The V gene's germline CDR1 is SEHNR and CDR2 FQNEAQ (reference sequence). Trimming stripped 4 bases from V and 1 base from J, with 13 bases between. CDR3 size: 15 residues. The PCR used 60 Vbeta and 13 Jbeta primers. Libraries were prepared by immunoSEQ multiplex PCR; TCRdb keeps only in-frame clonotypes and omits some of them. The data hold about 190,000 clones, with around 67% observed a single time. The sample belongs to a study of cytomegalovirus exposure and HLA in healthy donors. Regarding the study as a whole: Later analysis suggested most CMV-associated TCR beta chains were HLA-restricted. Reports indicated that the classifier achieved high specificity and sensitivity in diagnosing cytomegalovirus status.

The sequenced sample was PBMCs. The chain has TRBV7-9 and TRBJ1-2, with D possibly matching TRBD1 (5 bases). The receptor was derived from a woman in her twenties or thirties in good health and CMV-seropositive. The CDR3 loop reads CASSSGETHNYGYTF. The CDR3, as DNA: TGTGCCAGCAGCTCGGGGGAGACTCATAACTATGGCTACACCTTC.